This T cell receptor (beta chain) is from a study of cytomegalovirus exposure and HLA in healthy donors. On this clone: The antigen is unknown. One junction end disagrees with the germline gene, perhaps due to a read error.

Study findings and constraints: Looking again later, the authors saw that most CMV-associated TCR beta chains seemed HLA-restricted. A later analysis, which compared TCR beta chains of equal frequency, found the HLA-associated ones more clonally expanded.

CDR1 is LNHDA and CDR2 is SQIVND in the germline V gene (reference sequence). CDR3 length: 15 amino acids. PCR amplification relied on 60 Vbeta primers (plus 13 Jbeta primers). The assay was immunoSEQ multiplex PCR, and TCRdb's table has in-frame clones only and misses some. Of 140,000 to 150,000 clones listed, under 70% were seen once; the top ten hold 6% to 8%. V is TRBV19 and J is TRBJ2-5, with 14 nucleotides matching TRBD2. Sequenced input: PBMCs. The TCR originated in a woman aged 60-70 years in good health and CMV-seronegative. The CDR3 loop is CASKGTSGGTETHYF. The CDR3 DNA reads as TGTGCCAGTAAGGGGACTAGCGGGGGTACGGAGACCCATTACTTC.